These 16 T cell receptor beta chains share one sample of origin, sequenced in a study of beta chain features in type 1 diabetes. Study findings and constraints: All four CD4+ subsets of Type 1 diabetes patients contained TCRB CDR3s that were moderately but significantly shorter.

TCRB transcripts that were expressed got sequenced, as all of the isolated RNA had been reverse transcribed. Repertoires were generated with immunoSEQ multiplex PCR, while TCRdb's copy carries only in-frame clones and drops some. The table shows roughly 180,000 clones, with approximately 8.1% occurring only once. These receptors' antigens are unknown. The specimen was central memory CD4+ T cells from blood. The receptors here all came from a middle-aged woman with type 1 diabetes.

This clone was observed a handful of times. V gene TRBV7-2 combines with J gene TRBJ2-1; possibly TRBD2 for D (7 bases). V was pared by 3 bases and J by 6 bases, with 9 bases between. The CDR3 has 13 amino acids. Germline V CDR1 and CDR2: SGHTA, FQGNSA. The CDR3 region is CASSFGGLNEQFF. CDR3 coding DNA: TGTGCCAGCAGCTTCGGGGGGCTCAATGAGCAGTTCTTC. The full variable domain, in which reference TRBV7-2 and TRBJ2-1 provide the parts outside the CDR3, is GAGVSQSPSNKVTEKGKDVELRCDPISGHTALYWYRQSLGQGLEFLIYFQGNSAPDKSGLPSDRFSAERTGGSVSTLTIQRTQQEDSAVYLCASSFGGLNEQFFGPGTRLTVL.

In its sample, this clone was seen a few times. The V gene is TRBV7-7, the J gene TRBJ2-1; tentatively, D is TRBD2 (5 bases). Germline-derived CDR1 and CDR2 are SSHAT and FNYEAQ (reference sequence). V was cut by 2 bases and J by 0 bases, with 8 bases left in between. This CDR3 has 15 residues. The CDR3 DNA reads TGTGCCAGCAGCTTAACGGGGAGCTCCTACAATGAGCAGTTCTTC. Protein sequence: CASSLTGSSYNEQFF.

The chain links TRBV9 to TRBJ2-1; 14 bases map to TRBD2. This CDR3 spans 15 amino acids. CDR1 and CDR2 from the germline V gene are SGDLS and YYNGEE. Trimming at V came to 2 bases and at J to 10 bases, leaving 5 bases not matched to a gene. This CDR3 reads CASSVGTSGGEEQFF. The CDR3 DNA reads as TGTGCCAGCAGCGTTGGGACTAGCGGGGGTGAAGAGCAGTTCTTC.

The gene calls are TRBV28 and TRBJ1-2; a weak D match, TRBD1 (5 bases). The germline gives CDR1 MDHEN, CDR2 SYDVKM. V was clipped by 10 bases and J by 4 bases, with 13 bases between them. The CDR3 has 12 residues. CDR3 residues: CATNKGFYGYTF. The CDR3 DNA follows: TGTGCCACTAATAAGGGGTTCTATGGCTACACCTTC.

This clone has more than one count but fewer than ten. The chain is built from TRBV10-3 and TRBJ1-1; no reliable D call. V was cut by 8 bases and J by 1 base, with 11 bases left in between. CDR3 length: 13 residues. In germline, CDR1 is ENHRY, CDR2 SYGVKD. CDR3 sequence reads: CAIAWGANTEAFF. DNA of the CDR3: TGTGCCATCGCCTGGGGAGCGAACACTGAAGCTTTCTTT.

This clone was recorded a few times. The chain recombines TRBV9 with TRBJ2-7; D might be TRBD2 (6 bases). The germline gives CDR1 SGDLS, CDR2 YYNGEE. Trimming took off 0 bases at V and 7 bases at J, with 14 bases between the two ends. CDR3 length: 14 amino acids. The CDR3 reads CASSVAPSAGEQYF. As DNA, the CDR3 is TGTGCCAGCAGCGTAGCACCGTCGGCGGGAGAGCAGTACTTC.

This clone was counted only a few times. The chain is built from TRBV6-5 and TRBJ1-5; the match to TRBD1 covers 8 bases. Germline V CDR1 and CDR2: MNHEY, SVGAGI. CDR3 length: 15 amino acids. V was pared by 5 bases and J by 6 bases, with 9 bases of the junction left unmatched. CDR3 nucleotide sequence: TGTGCCAGCAGTCTTACGACAGGGGTCGGTCAGCCCCAGCATTTT. Translated: CASSLTTGVGQPQHF.

The chain is built from TRBV11-2 and TRBJ1-1, with D perhaps TRBD1 (6 bases). CDR3 length: 15 residues. Between the trimmed V and J ends, which lost 0 bases and 1 base, there was a span of 9 bases. The germline CDR1 and CDR2 sequences are SGHAT and FQNNGV. The CDR3 region is CASSLDRGTNTEAFF. The CDR3 DNA follows: TGTGCCAGCAGCTTAGACAGGGGCACGAACACTGAAGCTTTCTTT.

This clone was observed a handful of times. V is TRBV4-2 and J is TRBJ2-1, with 8 bases identical to TRBD2. CDR1 and CDR2 from the germline V gene are LGHNA and YNFKEQ. With 6 bases clipped from V and 8 bases from J, the junction kept 9 bases outside the gene matches. The CDR3 sequence is 14 residues long. The CDR3 loop reads CASRVSGSGHEQFF. The CDR3 bases are TGTGCCAGCAGGGTAAGCGGGAGTGGGCATGAGCAGTTCTTC.

This clone was counted ten times or more. J is TRBJ1-2 and V is TRBV4-1; D unresolved. From germline, CDR1 is MGHRA and CDR2 YSYEKL. Trimming took 5 bases from V and 4 from J, leaving 11 bases between them. The CDR3 covers 13 residues. CDR3 sequence (DNA): TGCGCCAGCAGCAGAGACACCTCCTATGGCTACACCTTC. It codes for CASSRDTSYGYTF.

The rearrangement uses TRBV11-3 and TRBJ1-2, with 7 bases that match TRBD1. The CDR3 contains 13 residues. CDR1 is SGHNT and CDR2 is YENEEA in the germline V gene. Losses at the gene ends were 4 bases for V and 4 bases for J; bases not matched to a gene: 3. This CDR3 reads CASSSDRSYGYTF. DNA for the CDR3: TGTGCCAGCAGCTCGGACAGGTCCTATGGCTACACCTTC.

This clone was found a few times. The chain is built from TRBV10-3 and TRBJ2-1; D call uncertain. The CDR3 is made up of 12 amino acids. Trimming shortened V by 4 bases and J by 13 bases, and 14 bases separated the two germline ends. Per germline, CDR1 ENHRY and CDR2 SYGVKD. This chain's CDR3 is CAISATTLPQFF. The CDR3 DNA reads as TGTGCCATCAGTGCCACGACTCTCCCCCAGTTCTTC.

This clone was found a few times. The chain employs TRBV18 and TRBJ1-5; D might be TRBD1 (5 bases). Germline CDR1 KGHSH, CDR2 LQKENI. The CDR3 is 12 residues long. The ends were cut back, 8 bases at V and 4 bases at J, with 9 bases in the middle. The CDR3 nucleotides are TGTGCCAGCGAGCAGGGTAATCAGCCCCAGCATTTT. Amino acid sequence: CASEQGNQPQHF.

J is TRBJ1-6 and V is TRBV7-9; possibly TRBD1 for D (6 bases). The CDR3 contains 16 residues. V was shortened by 1 base and J by 9 bases, with 16 bases between the two germline ends. Germline V lookup: CDR1 SEHNR, CDR2 FQNEAQ (reference sequence). The CDR3: CASSLDPPDRSSPLHF. In nucleotides, the CDR3 is TGTGCCAGCAGCTTAGACCCCCCGGACAGAAGTTCACCCCTCCACTTT.

V is TRBV6-5 and J is TRBJ1-4, with D perhaps matching TRBD1 (5 bases). The CDR3 loop spans 15 amino acids. V gave up 0 bases and J gave up 8 bases, with 13 bases separating them. Looked up from germline, CDR1 is MNHEY and CDR2 is SVGAGI. The CDR3 DNA reads as TGTGCCAGCAGTTACTCCCCAGGGATGGACGAAAAACTGTTTTTT. It specifies CASSYSPGMDEKLFF.

The chain carries TRBV18 and TRBJ2-3; possibly TRBD2 for D (5 bases). CDR1 is KGHSH, CDR2 LQKENI, per germline. The germline V and J ends were trimmed by 6 bases and 5 bases, with 18 bases remaining between them. The CDR3 has 15 amino acids. In DNA form, the CDR3 reads TGTGCCAGCTCGGCGCGGGCGCTTAGCCAAGATACGCAGTATTTT. Translated, it gives CASSARALSQDTQYF.